This TCR beta chain was retrieved from a study of cytomegalovirus exposure and HLA in healthy donors. It was with 60 Vbeta and 13 Jbeta primers that the PCR ran. Assay used: immunoSEQ multiplex PCR; TCRdb lists only in-frame clones, some missing. The sample has roughly 200,000 clones, around 80% seen once. This CDR3 has 16 residues. V lost 7 bases to trimming and J lost 3 bases, with 22 bases between them. Germline loops: CDR1 SNHLY, CDR2 FYNNEI. Overall study findings and caveats: The study found most TCR sequences rare, yet found some public TCRs in many donors.

For this clone: Its matching antigen is unknown.

This chain links TRBV2 with TRBJ2-7; a possible D gene is TRBD2 (6 bases). This TCR was sampled from a man aged 35 to 55 in good health and CMV-seropositive. The specimen was PBMCs. CDR3 bases: TGTGCCAGCATGTGGGCGGAGCAGCCGGGACTCTACGAGCAGTACTTC. It is translated as CASMWAEQPGLYEQYF.